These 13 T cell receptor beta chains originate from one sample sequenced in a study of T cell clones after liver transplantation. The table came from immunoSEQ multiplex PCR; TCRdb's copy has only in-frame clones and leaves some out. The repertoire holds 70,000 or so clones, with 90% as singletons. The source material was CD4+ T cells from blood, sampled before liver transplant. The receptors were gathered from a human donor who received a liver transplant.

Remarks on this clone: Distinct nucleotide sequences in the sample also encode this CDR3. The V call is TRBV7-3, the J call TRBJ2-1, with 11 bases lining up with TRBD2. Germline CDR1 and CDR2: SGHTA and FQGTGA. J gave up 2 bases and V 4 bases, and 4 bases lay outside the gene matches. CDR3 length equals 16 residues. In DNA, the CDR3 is TGTGCCAGCAGCTCCACTAGCGGGAGAACCTACAATGAGCAGTTCTTC. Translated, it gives CASSSTSGRTYNEQFF.

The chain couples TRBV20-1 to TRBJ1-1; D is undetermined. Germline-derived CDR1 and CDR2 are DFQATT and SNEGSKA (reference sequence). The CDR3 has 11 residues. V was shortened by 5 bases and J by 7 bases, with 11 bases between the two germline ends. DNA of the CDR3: TGCAGTGCTCCCGAAGGCCTTGAAGCTTTCTTT. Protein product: CSAPEGLEAFF.

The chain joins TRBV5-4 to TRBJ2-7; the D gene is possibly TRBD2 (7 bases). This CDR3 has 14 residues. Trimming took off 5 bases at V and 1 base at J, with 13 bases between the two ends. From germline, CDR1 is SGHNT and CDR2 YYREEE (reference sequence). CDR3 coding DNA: TGTGCCAGCAGTCAGGAGGGGGGGTCCTACGAGCAGTACTTC. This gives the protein CASSQEGGSYEQYF.

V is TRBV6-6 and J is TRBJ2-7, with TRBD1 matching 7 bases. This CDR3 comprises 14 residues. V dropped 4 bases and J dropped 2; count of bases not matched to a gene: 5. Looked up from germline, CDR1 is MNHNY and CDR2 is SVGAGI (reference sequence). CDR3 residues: CASSSPDRTYEQYF. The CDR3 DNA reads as TGTGCCAGCAGTTCACCGGACAGGACCTACGAGCAGTACTTC.

The CDR3 region is CASSPSGHEQFF. The CDR3 region has the DNA TGTGCCAGCTCACCGTCGGGGCACGAGCAGTTCTTC. V and J are TRBV18 and TRBJ2-1; tentatively, D is TRBD1 or TRBD2 (5 bases each). Trimming cost V 3 bases and J 10 bases, with 10 bases left between them. CDR1 KGHSH and CDR2 LQKENI come from the germline V gene. This CDR3 is 12 amino acids long. Full variable domain (rest looked up from reference TRBV18 and TRBJ2-1): NAGVMQNPRHLVRRRGQEARLRCSPMKGHSHVYWYRQLPEEGLKFMVYLQKENIIDESGMPKERFSAEFPKEGPSILRIQQVVRGDSAAYFCASSPSGHEQFFGPGTRLTVL.

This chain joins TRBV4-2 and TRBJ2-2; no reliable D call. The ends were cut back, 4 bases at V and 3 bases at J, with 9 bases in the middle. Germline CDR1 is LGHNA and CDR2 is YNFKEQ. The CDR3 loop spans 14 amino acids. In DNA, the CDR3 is TGTGCCAGCAGCCCCGGAACGGACACCGGGGAGCTGTTTTTT. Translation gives CASSPGTDTGELFF.

CDR3 nucleotides: TGTGCCAGCAGTTTCCCTAGCGGGAAATACAATGAGCAGTTCTTC. As protein: CASSFPSGKYNEQFF. The J gene is TRBJ2-1, the V gene TRBV28; 9 nucleotides align to TRBD2. J lost 4 bases, V lost 3 bases, and 4 bases had no gene match. Germline lookup yields CDR1 MDHEN and CDR2 SYDVKM. The CDR3 extends over 15 amino acids.

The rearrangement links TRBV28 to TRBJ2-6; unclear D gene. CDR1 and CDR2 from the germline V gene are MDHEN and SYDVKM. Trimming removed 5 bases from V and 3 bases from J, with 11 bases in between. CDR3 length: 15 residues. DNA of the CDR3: TGTGCCAGCAGTCGGGCAGTGGATGGGGCCAACGTCCTGACTTTC. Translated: CASSRAVDGANVLTF.

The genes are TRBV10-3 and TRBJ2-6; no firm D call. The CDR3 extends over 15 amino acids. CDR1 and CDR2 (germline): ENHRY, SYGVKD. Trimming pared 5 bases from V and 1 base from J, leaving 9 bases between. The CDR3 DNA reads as TGTGCCATCAGTCAACCAAGGTCTGGGGCCAACGTCCTGACTTTC. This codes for CAISQPRSGANVLTF.

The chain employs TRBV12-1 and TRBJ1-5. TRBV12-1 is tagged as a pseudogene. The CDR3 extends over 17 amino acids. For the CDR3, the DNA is TGTGCCAGCAGCTTTGCCATCGGGGGGGCATGCAATCAGCCCCAGCATTTT. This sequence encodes CASSFAIGGACNQPQHF.

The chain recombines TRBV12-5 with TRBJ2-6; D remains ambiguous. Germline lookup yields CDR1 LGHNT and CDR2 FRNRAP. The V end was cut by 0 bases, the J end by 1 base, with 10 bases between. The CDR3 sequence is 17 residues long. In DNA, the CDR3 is TGTGCTAGTGGTTTGGTAGTCTCGGTGTCTGGGGCCAACGTCCTGACTTTC. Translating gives CASGLVVSVSGANVLTF.

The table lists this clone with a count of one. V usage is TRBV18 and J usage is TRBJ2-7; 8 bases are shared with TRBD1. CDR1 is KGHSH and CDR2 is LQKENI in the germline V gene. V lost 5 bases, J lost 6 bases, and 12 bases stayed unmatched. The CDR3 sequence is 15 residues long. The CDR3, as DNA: TGTGCCAGCTCAACCGGTGGGACAGGCGTGGGCGAGCAGTACTTC. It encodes CASSTGGTGVGEQYF.

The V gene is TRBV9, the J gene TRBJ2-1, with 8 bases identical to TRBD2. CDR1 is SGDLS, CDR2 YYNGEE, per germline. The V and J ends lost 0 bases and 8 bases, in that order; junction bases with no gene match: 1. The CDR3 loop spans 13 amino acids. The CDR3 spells CASSVAGGYEQFF. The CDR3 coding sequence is TGTGCCAGCAGCGTAGCGGGAGGGTATGAGCAGTTCTTC. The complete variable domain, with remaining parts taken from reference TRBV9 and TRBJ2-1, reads DSGVTQTPKHLITATGQRVTLRCSPRSGDLSVYWYQQSLDQGLQFLIQYYNGEERAKGNILERFSAQQFPDLHSELNLSSLELGDSALYFCASSVAGGYEQFFGPGTRLTVL.